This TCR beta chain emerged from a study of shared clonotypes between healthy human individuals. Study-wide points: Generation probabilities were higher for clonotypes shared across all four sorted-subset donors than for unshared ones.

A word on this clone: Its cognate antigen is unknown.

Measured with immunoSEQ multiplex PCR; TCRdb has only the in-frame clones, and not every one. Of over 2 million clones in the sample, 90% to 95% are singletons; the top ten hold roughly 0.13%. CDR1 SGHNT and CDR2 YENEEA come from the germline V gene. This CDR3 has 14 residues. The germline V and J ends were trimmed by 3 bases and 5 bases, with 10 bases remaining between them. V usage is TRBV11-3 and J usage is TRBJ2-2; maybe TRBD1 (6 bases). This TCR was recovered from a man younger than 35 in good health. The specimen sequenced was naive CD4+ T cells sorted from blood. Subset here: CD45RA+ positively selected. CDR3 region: CASSFGQGTGELFF. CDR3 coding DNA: TGTGCCAGCAGCTTTGGCCAGGGGACCGGGGAGCTGTTTTTT.